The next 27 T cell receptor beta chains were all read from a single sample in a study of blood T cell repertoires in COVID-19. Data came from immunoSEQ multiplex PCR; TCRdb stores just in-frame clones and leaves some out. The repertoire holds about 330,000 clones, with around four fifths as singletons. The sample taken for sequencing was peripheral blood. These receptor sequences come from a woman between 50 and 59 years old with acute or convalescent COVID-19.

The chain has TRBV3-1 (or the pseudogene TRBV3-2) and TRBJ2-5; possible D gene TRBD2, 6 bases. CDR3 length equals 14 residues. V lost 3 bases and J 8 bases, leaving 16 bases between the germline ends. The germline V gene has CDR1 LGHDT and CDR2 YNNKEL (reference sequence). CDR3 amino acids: CASSQKDYQGTQYF. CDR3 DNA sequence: TGTGCCAGCAGCCAGAAGGACTACCAAGGAACCCAGTACTTC.

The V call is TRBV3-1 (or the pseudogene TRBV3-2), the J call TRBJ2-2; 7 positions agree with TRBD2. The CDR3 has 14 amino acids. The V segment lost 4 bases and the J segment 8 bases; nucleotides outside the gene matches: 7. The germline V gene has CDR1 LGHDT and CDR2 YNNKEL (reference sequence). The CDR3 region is CASSPTLAAGELFF. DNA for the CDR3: TGTGCCAGCAGCCCGACGCTAGCGGCAGGGGAGCTGTTTTTT.

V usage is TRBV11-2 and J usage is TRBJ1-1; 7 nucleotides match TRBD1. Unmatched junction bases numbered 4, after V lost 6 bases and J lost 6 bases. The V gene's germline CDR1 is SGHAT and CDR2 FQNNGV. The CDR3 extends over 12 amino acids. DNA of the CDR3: TGTGCCAGCAGTCAGGGGGAGGCTGAAGCTTTCTTT. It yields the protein CASSQGEAEAFF.

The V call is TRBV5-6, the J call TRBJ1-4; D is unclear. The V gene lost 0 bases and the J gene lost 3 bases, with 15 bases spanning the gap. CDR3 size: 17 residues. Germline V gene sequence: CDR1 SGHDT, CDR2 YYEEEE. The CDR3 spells CASSLGASGSANEKLFF. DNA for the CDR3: TGTGCCAGCAGCTTGGGGGCTTCGGGGTCTGCTAATGAAAAACTGTTTTTT.

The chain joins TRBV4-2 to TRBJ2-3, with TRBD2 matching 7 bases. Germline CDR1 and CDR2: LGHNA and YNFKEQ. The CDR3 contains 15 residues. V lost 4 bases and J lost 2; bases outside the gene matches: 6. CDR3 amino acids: CASSLSGGITDTQYF. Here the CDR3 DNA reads TGTGCCAGCAGCCTATCGGGAGGCATCACAGATACGCAGTATTTT.

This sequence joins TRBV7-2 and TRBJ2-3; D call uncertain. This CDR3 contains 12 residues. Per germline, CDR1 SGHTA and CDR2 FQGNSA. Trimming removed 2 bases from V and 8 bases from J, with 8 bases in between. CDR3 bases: TGTGCCAGCAGCTTAATGGCGGCTACGCAGTATTTT. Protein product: CASSLMAATQYF.

Here the CDR3 reads CASSPGQGAYGYTF. The CDR3 nucleotides are TGTGCCAGCTCACCCGGACAGGGGGCCTATGGCTACACCTTC. This chain joins TRBV18 and TRBJ1-2, with TRBD1 matching over 11 bases. Germline values: CDR1 KGHSH, CDR2 LQKENI. The CDR3 is 14 amino acids. J lost 4 bases, V lost 3 bases, and 1 base had no gene match.

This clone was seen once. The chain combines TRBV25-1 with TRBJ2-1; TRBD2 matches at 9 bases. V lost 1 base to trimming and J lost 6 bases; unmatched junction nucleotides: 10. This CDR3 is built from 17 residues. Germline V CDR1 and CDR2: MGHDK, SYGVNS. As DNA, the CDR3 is TGTGCCAGCAGTGAATCGAGGCCTAGCGGGAAGTCCAATGAGCAGTTCTTC. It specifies CASSESRPSGKSNEQFF.

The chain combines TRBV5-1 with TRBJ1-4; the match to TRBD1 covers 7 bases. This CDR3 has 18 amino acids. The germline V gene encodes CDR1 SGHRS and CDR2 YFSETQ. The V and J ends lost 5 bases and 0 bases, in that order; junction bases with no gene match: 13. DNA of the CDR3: TGCGCCAGCAGACCTCCGGGACAGTCTATTGCAACTAATGAAAAACTGTTTTTT. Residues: CASRPPGQSIATNEKLFF. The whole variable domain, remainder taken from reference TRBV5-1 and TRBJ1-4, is KAGVTQTPRYLIKTRGQQVTLSCSPISGHRSVSWYQQTPGQGLQFLFEYFSETQRNKGNFPGRFSGRQFSNSRSEMNVSTLELGDSALYLCASRPPGQSIATNEKLFFGSGTQLSVL.

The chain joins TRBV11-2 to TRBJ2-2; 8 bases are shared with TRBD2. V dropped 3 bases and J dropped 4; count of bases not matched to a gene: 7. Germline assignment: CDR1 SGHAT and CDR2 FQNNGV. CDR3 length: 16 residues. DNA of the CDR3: TGTGCCAGCAGCTTGAAGTCGGGGACTAGCACCGGGGAGCTGTTTTTT. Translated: CASSLKSGTSTGELFF. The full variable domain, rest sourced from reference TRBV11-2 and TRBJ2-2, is EAGVAQSPRYKIIEKRQSVAFWCNPISGHATLYWYQQILGQGPKLLIQFQNNGVVDDSQLPKDRFSAERLKGVDSTLKIQPAKLEDSAVYLCASSLKSGTSTGELFFGEGSRLTVL.

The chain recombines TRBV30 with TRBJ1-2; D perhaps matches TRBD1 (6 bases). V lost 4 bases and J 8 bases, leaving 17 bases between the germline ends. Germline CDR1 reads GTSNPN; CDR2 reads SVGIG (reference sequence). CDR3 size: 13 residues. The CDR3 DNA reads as TGTGCCTGGACGATGACCCTGCAGGGGGGCTACACCTTC. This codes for CAWTMTLQGGYTF.

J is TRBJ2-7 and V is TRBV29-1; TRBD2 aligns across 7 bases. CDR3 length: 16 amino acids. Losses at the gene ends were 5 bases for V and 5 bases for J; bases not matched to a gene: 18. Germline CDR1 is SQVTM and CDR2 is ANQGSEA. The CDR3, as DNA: TGCAGCGTTTCTCACGGGACTACCCGATCTGGGGACGAGCAGTACTTC. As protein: CSVSHGTTRSGDEQYF.

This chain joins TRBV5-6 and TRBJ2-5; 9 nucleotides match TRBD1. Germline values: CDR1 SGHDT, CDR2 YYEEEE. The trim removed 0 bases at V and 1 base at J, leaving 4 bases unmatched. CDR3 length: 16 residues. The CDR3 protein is CASSLAGGQGQETQYF. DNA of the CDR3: TGTGCCAGCAGCTTGGCCGGGGGACAGGGCCAAGAGACCCAGTACTTC. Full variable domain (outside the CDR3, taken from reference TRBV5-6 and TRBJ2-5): DAGVTQSPTHLIKTRGQQVTLRCSPKSGHDTVSWYQQALGQGPQFIFQYYEEEERQRGNFPDRFSGHQFPNYSSELNVNALLLGDSALYLCASSLAGGQGQETQYFGPGTRLLVL.

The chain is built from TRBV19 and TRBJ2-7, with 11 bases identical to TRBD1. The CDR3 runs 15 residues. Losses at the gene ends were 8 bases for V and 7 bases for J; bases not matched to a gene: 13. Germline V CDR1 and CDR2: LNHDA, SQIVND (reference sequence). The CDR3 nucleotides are TGTGCCAGTCTCAGGACCGGGACAGGGGGACGAGAGCAGTACGTC. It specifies CASLRTGTGGREQYV.

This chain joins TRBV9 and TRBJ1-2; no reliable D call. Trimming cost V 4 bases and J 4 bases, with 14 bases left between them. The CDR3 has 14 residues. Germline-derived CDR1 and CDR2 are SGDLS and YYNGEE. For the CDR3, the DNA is TGTGCCAGCAGCCCCCAATTAGCCTTCTATGGCTACACCTTC. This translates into CASSPQLAFYGYTF.

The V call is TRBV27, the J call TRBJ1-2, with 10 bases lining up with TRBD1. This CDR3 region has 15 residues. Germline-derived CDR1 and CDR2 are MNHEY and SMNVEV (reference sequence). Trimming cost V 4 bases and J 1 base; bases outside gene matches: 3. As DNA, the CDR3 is TGTGCCAGCAGTTCGGGACAGGGGAGTAACTATGGCTACACCTTC. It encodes CASSSGQGSNYGYTF.

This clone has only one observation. The CDR3 protein is CASRSRRTYNSPLHF. The CDR3, as DNA: TGTGCCAGCAGGTCTCGACGGACTTATAATTCACCCCTCCACTTT. The rearrangement links TRBV5-6 to TRBJ1-6; the D is unclear. The CDR3 is 15 amino acids. Trimming stripped 5 bases from V and 4 bases from J, with 13 bases between. Germline CDR1 reads SGHDT; CDR2 reads YYEEEE.

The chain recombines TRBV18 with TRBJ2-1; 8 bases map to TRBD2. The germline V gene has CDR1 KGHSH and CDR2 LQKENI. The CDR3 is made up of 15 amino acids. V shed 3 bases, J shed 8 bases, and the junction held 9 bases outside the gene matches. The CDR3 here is CASSPRREGRDEQFF. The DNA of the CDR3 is TGTGCCAGCTCACCGAGACGGGAGGGCCGGGATGAGCAGTTCTTC.

The CDR3 sequence: CASSPRDPNEKLFF. The CDR3 DNA reads TGTGCCAGCAGCCCTCGGGATCCTAATGAAAAACTGTTTTTT. V is TRBV28 and J is TRBJ1-4, with D unresolved. Germline V gene lookup returns CDR1 MDHEN and CDR2 SYDVKM. Trimming took off 6 bases at V and 3 bases at J, with 11 bases between the two ends. CDR3 length: 14 residues.

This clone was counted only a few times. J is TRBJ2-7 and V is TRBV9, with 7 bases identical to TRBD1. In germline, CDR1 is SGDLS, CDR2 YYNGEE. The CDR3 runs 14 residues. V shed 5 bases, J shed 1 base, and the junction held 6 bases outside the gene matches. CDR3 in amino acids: CASSPGTDSYEQYF. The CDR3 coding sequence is TGTGCCAGCAGTCCCGGGACAGATTCCTACGAGCAGTACTTC.

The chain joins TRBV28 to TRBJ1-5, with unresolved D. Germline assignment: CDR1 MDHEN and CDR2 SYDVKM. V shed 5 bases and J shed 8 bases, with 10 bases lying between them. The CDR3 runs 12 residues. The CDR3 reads CASSLTIEPQHF. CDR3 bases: TGTGCCAGCAGTCTAACGATCGAGCCCCAGCATTTT.

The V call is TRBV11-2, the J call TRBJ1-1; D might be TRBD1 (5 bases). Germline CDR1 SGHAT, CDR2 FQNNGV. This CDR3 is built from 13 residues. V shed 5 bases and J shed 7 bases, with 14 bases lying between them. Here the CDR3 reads CASSLIGAVEAFF. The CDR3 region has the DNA TGTGCCAGCAGCCTAATAGGGGCAGTTGAAGCTTTCTTT.

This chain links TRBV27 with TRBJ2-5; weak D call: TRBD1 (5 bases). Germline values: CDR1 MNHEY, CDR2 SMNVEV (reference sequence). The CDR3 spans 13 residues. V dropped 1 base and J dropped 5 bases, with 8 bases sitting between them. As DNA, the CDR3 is TGTGCCAGCAGTTTATTTCAGGGTGAGACCCAGTACTTC. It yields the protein CASSLFQGETQYF.

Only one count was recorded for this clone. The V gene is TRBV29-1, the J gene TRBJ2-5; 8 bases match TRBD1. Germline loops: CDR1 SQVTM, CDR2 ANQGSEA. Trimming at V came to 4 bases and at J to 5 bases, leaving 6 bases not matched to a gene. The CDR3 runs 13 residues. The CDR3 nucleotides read TGCAGCGTTGGACAGGGGAGTTGGGAGACCCAGTACTTC. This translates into CSVGQGSWETQYF.

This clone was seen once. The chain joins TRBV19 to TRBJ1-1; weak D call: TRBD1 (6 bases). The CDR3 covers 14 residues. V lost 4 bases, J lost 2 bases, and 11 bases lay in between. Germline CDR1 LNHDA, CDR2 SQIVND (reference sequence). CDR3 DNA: TGTGCCAGTAGTACTCCACAGGGAAACACTGAAGCTTTCTTT. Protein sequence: CASSTPQGNTEAFF.

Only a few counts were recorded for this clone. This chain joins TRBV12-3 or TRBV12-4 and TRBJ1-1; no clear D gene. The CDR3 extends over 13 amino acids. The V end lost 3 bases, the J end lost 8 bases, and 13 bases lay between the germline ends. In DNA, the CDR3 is TGTGCCAGCAGTTTTCGATCCGGGTACGAAGCTTTCTTT. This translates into CASSFRSGYEAFF.

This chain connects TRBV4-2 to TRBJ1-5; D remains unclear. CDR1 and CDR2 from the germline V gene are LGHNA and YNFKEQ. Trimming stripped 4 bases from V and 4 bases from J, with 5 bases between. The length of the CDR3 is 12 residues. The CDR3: CASSLENQPQHF. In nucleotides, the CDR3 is TGTGCCAGCAGCCTCGAGAATCAGCCCCAGCATTTT.